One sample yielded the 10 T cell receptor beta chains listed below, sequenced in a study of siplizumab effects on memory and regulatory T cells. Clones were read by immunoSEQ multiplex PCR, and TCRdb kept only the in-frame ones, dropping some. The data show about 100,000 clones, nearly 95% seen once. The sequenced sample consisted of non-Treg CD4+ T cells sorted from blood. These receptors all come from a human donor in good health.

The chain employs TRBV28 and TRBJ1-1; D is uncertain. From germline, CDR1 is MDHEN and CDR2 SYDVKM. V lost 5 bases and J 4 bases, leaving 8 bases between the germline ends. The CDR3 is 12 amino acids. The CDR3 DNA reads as TGTGCCAGCAGTACAATACCCACTGAAGCTTTCTTT. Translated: CASSTIPTEAFF. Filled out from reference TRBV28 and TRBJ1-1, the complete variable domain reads DVKVTQSSRYLVKRTGEKVFLECVQDMDHENMFWYRQDPGLGLRLIYFSYDVKMKEKGDIPEGYSVSREKKERFSLILESASTNQTSMYLCASSTIPTEAFFGQGTRLTVV.

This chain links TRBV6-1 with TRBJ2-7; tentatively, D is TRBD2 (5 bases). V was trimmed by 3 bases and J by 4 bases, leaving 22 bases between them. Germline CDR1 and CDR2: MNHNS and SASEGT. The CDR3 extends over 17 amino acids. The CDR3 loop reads CASSDPAPTRSGYEQYF. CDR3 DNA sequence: TGTGCCAGCAGTGACCCGGCACCCACGAGGAGCGGATACGAGCAGTACTTC.

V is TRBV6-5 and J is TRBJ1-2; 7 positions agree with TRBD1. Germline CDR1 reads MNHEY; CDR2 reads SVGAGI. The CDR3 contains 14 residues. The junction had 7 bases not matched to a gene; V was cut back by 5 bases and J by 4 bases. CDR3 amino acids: CASSRTGIVYGYTF. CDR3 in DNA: TGTGCCAGCAGTAGGACAGGAATCGTCTATGGCTACACCTTC.

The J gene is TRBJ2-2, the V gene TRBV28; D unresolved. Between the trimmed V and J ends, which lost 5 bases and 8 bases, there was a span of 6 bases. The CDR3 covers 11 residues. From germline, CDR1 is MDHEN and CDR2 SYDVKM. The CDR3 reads CASSPRGELFF. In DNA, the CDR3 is TGTGCCAGCAGTCCCCGGGGGGAGCTGTTTTTT.

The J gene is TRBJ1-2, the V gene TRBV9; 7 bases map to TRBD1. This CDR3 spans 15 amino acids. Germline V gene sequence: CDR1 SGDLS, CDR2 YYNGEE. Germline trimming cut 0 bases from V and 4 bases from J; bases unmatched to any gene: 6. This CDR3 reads CASSVDWGQIYGYTF. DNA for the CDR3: TGTGCCAGCAGCGTAGATTGGGGACAGATCTATGGCTACACCTTC.

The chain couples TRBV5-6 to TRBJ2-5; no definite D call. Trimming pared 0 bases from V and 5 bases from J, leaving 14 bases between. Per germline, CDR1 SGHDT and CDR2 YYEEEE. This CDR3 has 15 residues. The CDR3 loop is CASSLAWSPWETQYF. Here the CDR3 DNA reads TGTGCCAGCAGCTTGGCGTGGTCTCCCTGGGAGACCCAGTACTTC.

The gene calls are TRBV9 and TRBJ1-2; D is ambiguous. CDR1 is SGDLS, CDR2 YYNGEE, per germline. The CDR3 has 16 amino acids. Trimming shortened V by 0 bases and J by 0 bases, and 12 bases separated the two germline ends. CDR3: CASSVAGSGSNYGYTF. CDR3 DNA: TGTGCCAGCAGCGTAGCCGGATCGGGGTCTAACTATGGCTACACCTTC. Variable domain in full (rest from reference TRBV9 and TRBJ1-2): DSGVTQTPKHLITATGQRVTLRCSPRSGDLSVYWYQQSLDQGLQFLIQYYNGEERAKGNILERFSAQQFPDLHSELNLSSLELGDSALYFCASSVAGSGSNYGYTFGSGTRLTVV.

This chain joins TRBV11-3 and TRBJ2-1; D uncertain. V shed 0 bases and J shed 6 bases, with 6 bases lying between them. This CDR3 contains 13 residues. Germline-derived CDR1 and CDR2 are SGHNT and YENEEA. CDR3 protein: CASSLEYGNEQFF. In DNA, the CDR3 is TGTGCCAGCAGCTTAGAGTATGGCAATGAGCAGTTCTTC.

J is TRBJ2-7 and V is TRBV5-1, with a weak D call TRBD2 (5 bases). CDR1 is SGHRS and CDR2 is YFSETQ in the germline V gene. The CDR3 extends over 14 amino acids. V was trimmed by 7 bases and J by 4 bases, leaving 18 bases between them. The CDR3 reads CASALAGMGYEQYF. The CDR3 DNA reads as TGCGCCAGCGCCTTGGCCGGGATGGGGTACGAGCAGTACTTC.

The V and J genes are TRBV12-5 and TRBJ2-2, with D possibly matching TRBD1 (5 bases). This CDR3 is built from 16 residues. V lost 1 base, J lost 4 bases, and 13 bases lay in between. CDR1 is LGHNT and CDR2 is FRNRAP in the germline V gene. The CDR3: CASGLGQSDGTGELFF. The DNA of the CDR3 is TGTGCTAGTGGTTTGGGACAGTCGGACGGCACCGGGGAGCTGTTTTTT.